This T cell receptor (beta chain) was profiled in a study of siplizumab effects on memory and regulatory T cells. Points from the study as a whole: Memory cells seemed less diverse than naive T cells, which also seemed major contributors to the alloresponse. Fewer alloreactive sequences mapped to unstimulated CD4+ memory cells under siplizumab. Siplizumab cultures yielded proliferating Tregs whose suppressive function was not confirmed.

Only in-frame clones appear in the TCRdb table, and some are missing; sequencing was by immunoSEQ multiplex PCR. The profile shows about 66,000 clones, around 96% of them singletons. A note on this clone: The target antigen is unknown.

This CDR3 has 16 residues. V was shortened by 2 bases and J by 9 bases, with 17 bases between the two germline ends. The germline V gene has CDR1 MNHNS and CDR2 SASEGT. This chain uses TRBV6-1 with TRBJ1-6, with D uncertain. The sequence was obtained from a human donor in good health. Sample: naive CD8+ T cells sorted from blood. The CDR3 loop is CASSERTTDTVSPLHF. The CDR3 DNA is TGTGCCAGCAGTGAAAGGACGACTGATACGGTTTCACCCCTCCACTTT.